A few counts support the clone carrying this T cell receptor beta chain. Antigen unknown. The sample is drawn from a study of T-cell memory formation after mild COVID-19. Using constant-segment primers, 5'RACE produced TCR alpha and TCR beta cDNA libraries carrying sample barcodes and UMIs. From the 5' RACE reads, TCRdb called clonotypes with MiXCR, one entry per CDR3 protein. The repertoire includes roughly 130,000 distinct CDR3 sequences, about a sixth of them detected once, and approximately 5.2% sits in the top ten. Whole-study findings and limits: From day 15 to 85, contracting clones were balanced between CD4 and CD8, whereas later expanders leaned toward CD4+. The study found contracting CD4+ clones mainly in CM and EM and contracting CD8+ clones in EMRA.

The CDR3 runs to 13 residues. Germline loops: CDR1 GTSNPN, CDR2 SVGIG (reference sequence). V was trimmed by 0 bases and J by 11 bases, leaving 14 bases between them. The sample taken for sequencing was PBMCs or a T cell subset sorted from them (not recorded which). The chain combines TRBV30 with TRBJ1-5; D gene unclear. The clonotype originates from a man aged 18 to 35 who had mild COVID-19 (a few samples of this study predate the infection). Cell type and time point are not known. CDR3 residues: CAWSVYPGRSQHF. CDR3 coding DNA: TGTGCCTGGAGTGTTTACCCGGGGAGGTCCCAGCATTTT.